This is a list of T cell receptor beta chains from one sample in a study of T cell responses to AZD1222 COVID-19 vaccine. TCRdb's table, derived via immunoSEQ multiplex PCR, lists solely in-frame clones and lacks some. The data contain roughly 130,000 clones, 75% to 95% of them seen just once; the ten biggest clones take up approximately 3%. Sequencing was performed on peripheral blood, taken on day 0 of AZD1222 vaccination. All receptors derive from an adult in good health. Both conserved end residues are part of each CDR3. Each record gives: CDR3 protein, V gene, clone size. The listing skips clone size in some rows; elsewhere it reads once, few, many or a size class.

CASSLVQGQETQYF	TRBV7-7	NA
CASSYIGAHNEQFF	TRBV6-5	NA
CASRIGYGGELFF	TRBV2	NA
CSASGGVNQPQHF	TRBV20-1	NA
CASSPVNQGDTQYF	TRBV4-3	NA
CASSQEPMNTEAFF	TRBV4-2	NA
CASSLRGETQYF	TRBV3-1/TRBV3-2	NA
CASSIVFVVGTESGSSYEQYF	TRBV19	NA
CASSLRSGSPLHF	TRBV7-3	NA
CASSWDILNTEAFF	TRBV7-9	once
CAWNPSGRRTGELFF	TRBV30	NA
CASSQDLGFEKLFF	TRBV4-2	NA
CASSPRGAMNTEAFF	TRBV3-1/TRBV3-2	NA
CASSPGQGSYGYTF	TRBV5-4	once
CASSYNLAGELFF	TRBV6-6	NA
CASSWGTSGNNEQFF	TRBV27	NA
CASSVGVEKLFF	TRBV7-9	NA
CASSFATGAGNTIYF	TRBV5-1	NA
CASSQGPPRGTTTQYF	TRBV19	NA
CASSPAGGSETQYF	TRBV18	once
CASSFRQGTEAFF	TRBV6-5	once
CASSLSGTWYNEQFF	TRBV28	NA
CASSLQTGPDYEQYF	TRBV5-6	once
CASSLVNEQFF	TRBV7-9	NA
CASSQKGRFQETQYF	TRBV2	NA
CASSPGSGETQYF	TRBV5-1	NA
CASSPPPLAGGPVGTDTQYF	TRBV27	NA
CASSPSGAGGTSNQPQHF	TRBV18	NA
CASWPTGTRSNTIYF	TRBV19	NA
CASSSGVRAGELFF	TRBV7-9	NA
CASSVDPTGELFF	TRBV5-1	NA
CASSPPGSGEQYF	TRBV10-1	few
CASSRYLTTNEKLFF	TRBV14	NA
CASSQTWTENTEAFF	TRBV4-1	once
CASSLSPGNTIYF	TRBV2	NA
CASSIGTGRSVEQYF	TRBV19	NA
CATTIIGQGDQPQHF	TRBV19	NA
CASSQDGNQPQHF	TRBV4-3	once
CASSYSWGPFYEQYF	TRBV6-5	NA
CSVESGTSYEQYF	TRBV29-1	NA
CSVDRLAENIQYF	TRBV29-1	NA
CASSIQSSNYEQYF	TRBV19	once
CAWSAGRDSPLHF	TRBV30	NA
CASSLRGQNTEAFF	TRBV7-9	NA
CASSSLGEQYF	TRBV27	once
CASSFNSLDEQYF	TRBV5-1	NA
CASSSLGLAGDTQYF	TRBV5-1	NA
CSASLADTQYF	TRBV20-1	NA
CASSQVTTDTQYF	TRBV3-1/TRBV3-2	NA
CASSLAQGSGNTIYF	TRBV5-1	NA
CASSLVAGAGEQYF	TRBV5-5	NA
CASSEQQGAVYGYTF	TRBV2	NA
CASSQGWDGELFF	TRBV4-3	few
CASSTRGGEFGYTF	TRBV5-1	NA
CASSYLENYGYTF	TRBV6-6	NA